This T cell receptor (beta chain) stems from a study of blood T cell repertoires in COVID-19. Trimming took 6 bases from V and 4 from J, leaving 10 bases between them. The germline V gene has CDR1 LNHDA and CDR2 SQIVND (reference sequence). The CDR3 sequence is 13 residues long. Only in-frame clones appear in the TCRdb table, and some are missing; sequencing was by immunoSEQ multiplex PCR. The data show about 110,000 clones, approximately 84% seen once. This clone was seen once. The chain couples TRBV19 to TRBJ1-5, with D possibly matching TRBD1 (6 bases). This TCR was sampled from a man aged 35 to 55 with acute or convalescent COVID-19. Material: peripheral blood. The CDR3 loop is CASRTTGNQPQHF. CDR3 in DNA: TGTGCCAGTAGGACCACAGGGAATCAGCCCCAGCATTTT.